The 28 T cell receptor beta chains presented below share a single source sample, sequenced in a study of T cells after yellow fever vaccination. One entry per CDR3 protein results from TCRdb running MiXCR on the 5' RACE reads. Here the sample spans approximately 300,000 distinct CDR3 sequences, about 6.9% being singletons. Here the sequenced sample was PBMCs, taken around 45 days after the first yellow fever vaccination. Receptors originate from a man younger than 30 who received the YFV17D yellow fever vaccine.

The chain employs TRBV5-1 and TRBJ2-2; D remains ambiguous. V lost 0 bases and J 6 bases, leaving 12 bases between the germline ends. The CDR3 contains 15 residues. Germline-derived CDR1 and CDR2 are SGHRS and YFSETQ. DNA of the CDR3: TGCGCCAGCAGCTTGGGCCAATTAGAGGCCGGGGAGCTGTTTTTT. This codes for CASSLGQLEAGELFF.

The CDR3 loop reads CASSSNYRDEQFF. DNA of the CDR3: TGTGCCAGCAGCTCGAACTACCGGGATGAGCAGTTCTTC. J is TRBJ2-1 and V is TRBV7-7; D not certain. Germline CDR1 is SSHAT and CDR2 is FNYEAQ (reference sequence). V was cut by 4 bases and J by 8 bases, with 12 bases left in between. This CDR3 region has 13 residues.

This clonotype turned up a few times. CDR3 bases: TGTGCCACCCGTGAGCGGAGCTCCTACGAGCAGTACGTC. It specifies CATRERSSYEQYV. This sequence joins TRBV6-1 and TRBJ2-7; D perhaps matches TRBD2 (5 bases). Deletions cut 10 bases from V and 0 bases from J, with 13 bases between. Germline CDR1 and CDR2: MNHNS and SASEGT. The CDR3 is 13 residues long.

CDR3 nucleotides: TGTGCCAGCAGCTTGGATCAGCGCTCTGGAAACACCATATATTTT. Translating gives CASSLDQRSGNTIYF. This chain uses TRBV5-6 with TRBJ1-3; D gene uncertain. Germline CDR1 reads SGHDT; CDR2 reads YYEEEE. CDR3 size: 15 residues. The V end was cut by 0 bases, the J end by 0 bases, with 7 bases between.

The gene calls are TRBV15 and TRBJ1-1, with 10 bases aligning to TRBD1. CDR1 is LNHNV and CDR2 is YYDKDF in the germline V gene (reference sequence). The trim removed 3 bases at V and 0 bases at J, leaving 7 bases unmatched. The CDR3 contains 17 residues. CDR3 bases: TGTGCCACCAGCAGCGGACAGGGGGGACCTCTGAACACTGAAGCTTTCTTT. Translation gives CATSSGQGGPLNTEAFF.

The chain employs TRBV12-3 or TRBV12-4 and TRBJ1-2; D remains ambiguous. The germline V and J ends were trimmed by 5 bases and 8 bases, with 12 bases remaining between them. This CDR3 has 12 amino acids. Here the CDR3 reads CASSREARGYTF. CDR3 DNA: TGTGCCAGCAGTCGAGAGGCGAGAGGCTACACCTTC.

Written as DNA, the CDR3 is TGTGCCAGCAGCCCATTGGAGGGGGGTCGAAACGAACTGTTTTTT. Amino acids: CASSPLEGGRNELFF. The genes are TRBV7-9 and TRBJ1-4, with a weak D call TRBD1 (6 bases). This CDR3 is built from 15 residues. The germline V gene encodes CDR1 SEHNR and CDR2 FQNEAQ (reference sequence). The germline V and J ends were trimmed by 5 bases and 12 bases, with 22 bases remaining between them.

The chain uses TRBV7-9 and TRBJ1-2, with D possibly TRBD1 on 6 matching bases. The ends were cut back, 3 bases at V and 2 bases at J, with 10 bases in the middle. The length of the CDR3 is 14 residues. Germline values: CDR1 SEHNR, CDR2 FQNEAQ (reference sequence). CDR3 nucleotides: TGTGCCAGCAGCTTCGGACAGCGAAACTATGGCTACACCTTC. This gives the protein CASSFGQRNYGYTF.

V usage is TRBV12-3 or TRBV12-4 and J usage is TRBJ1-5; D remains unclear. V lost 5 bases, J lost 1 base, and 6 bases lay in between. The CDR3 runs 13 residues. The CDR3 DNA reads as TGTGCCAGCAGTGCCGACAGCAATCAGCCCCAGCATTTT. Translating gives CASSADSNQPQHF.

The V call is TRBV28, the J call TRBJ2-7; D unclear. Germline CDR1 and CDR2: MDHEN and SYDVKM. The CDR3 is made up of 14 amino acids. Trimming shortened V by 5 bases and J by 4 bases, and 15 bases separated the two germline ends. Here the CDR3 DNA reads TGTGCCAGCAGTCCCAACCTGATCCGTTACGAGCAGTACGTC. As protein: CASSPNLIRYEQYV.

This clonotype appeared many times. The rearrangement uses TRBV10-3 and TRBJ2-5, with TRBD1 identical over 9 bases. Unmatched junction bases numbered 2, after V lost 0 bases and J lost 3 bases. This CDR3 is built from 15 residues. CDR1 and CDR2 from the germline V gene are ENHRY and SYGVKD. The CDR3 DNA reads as TGTGCCATCAGTGAGTCGGGACAGGGCAAAGAGACCCAGTACTTC. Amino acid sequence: CAISESGQGKETQYF.

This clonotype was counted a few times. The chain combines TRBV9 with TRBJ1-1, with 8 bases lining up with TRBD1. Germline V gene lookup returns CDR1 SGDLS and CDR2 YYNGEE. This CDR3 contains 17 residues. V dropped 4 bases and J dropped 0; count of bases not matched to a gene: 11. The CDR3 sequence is CASSLSTGATMNTEAFF. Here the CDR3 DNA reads TGTGCCAGCAGCTTATCGACAGGGGCGACGATGAACACTGAAGCTTTCTTT.

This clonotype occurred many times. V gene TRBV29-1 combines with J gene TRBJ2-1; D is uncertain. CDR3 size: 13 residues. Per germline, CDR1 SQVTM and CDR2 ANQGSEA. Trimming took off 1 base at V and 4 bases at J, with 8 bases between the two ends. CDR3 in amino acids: CSVEGYLYNEQFF. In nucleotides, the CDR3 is TGCAGCGTTGAAGGCTACCTATACAATGAGCAGTTCTTC.

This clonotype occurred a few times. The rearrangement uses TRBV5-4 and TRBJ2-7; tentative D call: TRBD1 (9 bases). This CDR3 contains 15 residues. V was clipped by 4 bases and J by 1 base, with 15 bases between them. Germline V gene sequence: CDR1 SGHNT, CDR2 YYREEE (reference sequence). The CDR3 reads CASSPGGTGSYEQYF. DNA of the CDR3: TGTGCCAGCAGCCCGGGAGGGACAGGGTCCTACGAGCAGTACTTC.

DNA of the CDR3: TGTGCCAGCGGTCTGCAAGGTGGCTACACCTTC. Amino acid sequence: CASGLQGGYTF. The gene calls are TRBV27 and TRBJ1-2; D not resolved. This CDR3 has 11 amino acids. With 8 bases removed from V and 7 bases from J, the gap between germline ends came to 11 bases. Per germline, CDR1 MNHEY and CDR2 SMNVEV (reference sequence).

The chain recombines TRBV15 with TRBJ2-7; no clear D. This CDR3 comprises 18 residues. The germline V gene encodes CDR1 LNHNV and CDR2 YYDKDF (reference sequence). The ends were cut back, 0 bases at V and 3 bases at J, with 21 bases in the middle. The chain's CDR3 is CATSRDLARFHGNYEQYV. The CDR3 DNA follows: TGTGCCACCAGCAGAGATTTGGCCAGGTTTCATGGGAACTACGAGCAGTACGTC.

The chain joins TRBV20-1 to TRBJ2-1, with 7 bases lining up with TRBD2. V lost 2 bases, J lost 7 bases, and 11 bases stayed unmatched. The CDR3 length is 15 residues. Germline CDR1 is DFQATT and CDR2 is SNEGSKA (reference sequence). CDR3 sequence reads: CSARRPAGVGNEQFF. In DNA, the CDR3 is TGCAGTGCTAGACGGCCTGCGGGGGTTGGGAATGAGCAGTTCTTC.

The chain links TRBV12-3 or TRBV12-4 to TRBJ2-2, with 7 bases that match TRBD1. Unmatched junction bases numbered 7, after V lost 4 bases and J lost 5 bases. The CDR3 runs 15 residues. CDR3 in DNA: TGTGCCAGCAGTTCCTCCGGGACAGTTACCGGGGAGCTGTTTTTT. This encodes CASSSSGTVTGELFF.

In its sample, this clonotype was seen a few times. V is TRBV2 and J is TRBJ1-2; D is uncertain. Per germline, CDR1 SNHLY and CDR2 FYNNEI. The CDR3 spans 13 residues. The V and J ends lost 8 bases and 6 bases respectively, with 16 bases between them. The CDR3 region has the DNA TGTGCCAGCGAGAGGGCCGAATTGGATGGCTACACCTTC. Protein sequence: CASERAELDGYTF.

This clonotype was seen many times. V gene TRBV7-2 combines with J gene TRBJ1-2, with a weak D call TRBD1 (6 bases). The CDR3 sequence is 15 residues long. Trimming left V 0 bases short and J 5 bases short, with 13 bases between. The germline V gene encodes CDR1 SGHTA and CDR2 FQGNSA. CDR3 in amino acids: CASSLARTDLYGYTF. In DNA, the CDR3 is TGTGCCAGCAGCTTAGCCAGGACAGACCTGTATGGCTACACCTTC.

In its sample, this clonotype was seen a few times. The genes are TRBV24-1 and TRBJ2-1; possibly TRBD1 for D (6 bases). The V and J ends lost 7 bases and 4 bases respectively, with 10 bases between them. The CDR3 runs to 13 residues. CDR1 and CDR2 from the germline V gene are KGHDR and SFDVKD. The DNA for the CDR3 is TGTGCCACCAGGGACAGACTTTACAATGAGCAGTTCTTC. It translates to CATRDRLYNEQFF.

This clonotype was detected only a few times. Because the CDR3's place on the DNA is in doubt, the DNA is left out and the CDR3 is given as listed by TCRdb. The CDR3: CASSRWGGGSTF. V and J are TRBV7-9 and TRBJ1-2. The CDR3 spans 12 residues, counting both ends. Germline loops: CDR1 SEHNR, CDR2 FQNEAQ (reference sequence).

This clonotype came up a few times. DNA of the CDR3: TGTGCCAGCAGCGGCGGTTGGGGCAAGAATACGCAGTATTTT. Translating it yields CASSGGWGKNTQYF. The chain joins TRBV6-2 or TRBV6-3 to TRBJ2-3; D is perhaps TRBD1 (5 bases). CDR3 length: 14 amino acids. Per the germline V gene, CDR1 is MNHEY and CDR2 is SVGEGT. Trimming took 6 bases from V and 7 from J, leaving 17 bases between them.

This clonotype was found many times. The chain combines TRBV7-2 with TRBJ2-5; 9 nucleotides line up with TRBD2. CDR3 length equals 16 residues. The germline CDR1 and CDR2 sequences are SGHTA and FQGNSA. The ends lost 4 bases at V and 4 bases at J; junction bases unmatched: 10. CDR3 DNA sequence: TGTGCCAGCAGCTCACTTAGCGGGGGCCGCAGAGAGACCCAGTACTTC. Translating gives CASSSLSGGRRETQYF. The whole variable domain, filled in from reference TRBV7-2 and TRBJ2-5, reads GAGVSQSPSNKVTEKGKDVELRCDPISGHTALYWYRQSLGQGLEFLIYFQGNSAPDKSGLPSDRFSAERTGGSVSTLTIQRTQQEDSAVYLCASSSLSGGRRETQYFGPGTRLLVL.

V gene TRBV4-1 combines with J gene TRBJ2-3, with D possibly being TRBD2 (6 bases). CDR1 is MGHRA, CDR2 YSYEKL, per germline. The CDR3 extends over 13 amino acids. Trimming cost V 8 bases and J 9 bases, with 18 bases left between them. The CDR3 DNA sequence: TGCGCCAGCTCCCAGGGACTTGAGGGGACGCAGTATTTT. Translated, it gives CASSQGLEGTQYF.

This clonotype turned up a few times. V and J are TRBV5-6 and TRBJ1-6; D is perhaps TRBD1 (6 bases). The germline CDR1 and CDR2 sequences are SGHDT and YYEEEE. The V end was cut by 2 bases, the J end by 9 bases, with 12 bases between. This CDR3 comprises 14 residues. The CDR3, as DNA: TGTGCCAGCAGCTTCTGGGGGGCCGGTTCACCCCTCCACTTT. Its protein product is CASSFWGAGSPLHF. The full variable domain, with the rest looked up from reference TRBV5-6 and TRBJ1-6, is DAGVTQSPTHLIKTRGQQVTLRCSPKSGHDTVSWYQQALGQGPQFIFQYYEEEERQRGNFPDRFSGHQFPNYSSELNVNALLLGDSALYLCASSFWGAGSPLHFGNGTRLTVT.

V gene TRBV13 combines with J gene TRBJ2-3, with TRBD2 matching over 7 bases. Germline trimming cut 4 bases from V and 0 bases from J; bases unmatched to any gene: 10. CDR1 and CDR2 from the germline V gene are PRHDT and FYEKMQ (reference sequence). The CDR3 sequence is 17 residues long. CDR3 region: CASSSTHGRGSTDTQYF. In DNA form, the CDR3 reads TGTGCCAGCAGCTCCACCCACGGGCGGGGGAGCACAGATACGCAGTATTTT.

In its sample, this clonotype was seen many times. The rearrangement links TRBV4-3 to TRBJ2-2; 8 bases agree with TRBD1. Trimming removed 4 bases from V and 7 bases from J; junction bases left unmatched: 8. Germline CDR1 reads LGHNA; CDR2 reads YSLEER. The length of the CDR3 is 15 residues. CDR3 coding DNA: TGCGCCAGCAGCCGGCCTGGACAGGGAAGCGGGGAGCTGTTTTTT. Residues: CASSRPGQGSGELFF.